This TCR beta chain was profiled in a study of cytomegalovirus exposure and HLA in healthy donors. PCR used 60 Vbeta primers and 13 Jbeta primers. Generated by immunoSEQ multiplex PCR, the TCRdb table keeps only in-frame clones and is missing some. The repertoire holds more than 50,000 clones, with about three quarters as singletons. With V trimmed by 5 bases and J by 5 bases, 13 bases remained unmatched. The CDR3 is 18 amino acids. Germline loops: CDR1 MDHEN, CDR2 SYDVKM. This clone has just a few counts. Sequenced sample: PBMCs. This TCR was recovered from a man aged 50-60 years in good health and CMV-seropositive. The V and J genes are TRBV28 and TRBJ2-6; 9 nucleotides line up with TRBD2. In DNA form, the CDR3 reads TGTGCCAGCAGTGGAGCGGGAGGTCTTGGGACTAGGGCCAACGTCCTGACTTTC. Protein sequence: CASSGAGGLGTRANVLTF. Complete variable domain (other parts from reference TRBV28 and TRBJ2-6): DVKVTQSSRYLVKRTGEKVFLECVQDMDHENMFWYRQDPGLGLRLIYFSYDVKMKEKGDIPEGYSVSREKKERFSLILESASTNQTSMYLCASSGAGGLGTRANVLTFGAGSRLTVL.